These T cell receptor beta chains were read from a single sample in a study of cytomegalovirus exposure and HLA in healthy donors. Repertoires were generated with immunoSEQ multiplex PCR, while TCRdb's copy carries only in-frame clones and drops some. This sample contains fewer than 150,000 clones. Sequences were obtained from PBMCs. These receptors originate from a woman between 55 and 75 years old in good health and CMV-seronegative. Both conserved end residues are part of each CDR3. Each record gives: V gene, J gene, CDR3 protein.

>TRBV30|TRBJ2-3
CAWSFPGGSDTQYF
>TRBV5-1|TRBJ2-1
CASSLATLTYNEQFF
>TRBV5-1|TRBJ1-1
CASSLPGQPMNTEAFF
>TRBV4-1|TRBJ2-3
CASSRTSQGGAGADTQYF
>TRBV2|TRBJ2-3
CASSGGLAGLDTQYF
>TRBV7-9|TRBJ1-2
CASSGAEDRGAYTF
>TRBV10-3|TRBJ1-5
CAISLDRGQPQHF
>TRBV6-6|TRBJ1-1
CASSFGQQNTEAFF
>TRBV28|TRBJ1-2
CASSLSFQGQGYGGYTF
>TRBV29-1|TRBJ2-7
CSVFERDSYEQYF
>TRBV28|TRBJ2-1
CASSLGGGGRYNEQFF
>TRBV19|TRBJ1-2
CASRATGGDYGYTF
>TRBV5-1|TRBJ2-5
CASSLPTQETQYF
>TRBV27|TRBJ2-2
CASRRPRDTGELFF
>TRBV7-9|TRBJ2-7
CASSLVQPAYEQYF
>TRBV29-1|TRBJ2-7
CSVVSGSDEQYF
>TRBV10-3|TRBJ2-3
CAISESRIGQGTDTQYF
>TRBV5-1|TRBJ2-3
CASSLGTSGNTDTQYF
>TRBV28|TRBJ1-1
CASTRPGNTEAFF
>TRBV5-5|TRBJ2-3
CASAVSRADTQYF
>TRBV9|TRBJ2-5
CASSVVPVPQETQYF
>TRBV19|TRBJ1-2
CASSNGQNYGYTF
>TRBV5-1|TRBJ2-1
CASRQDRDDEQFF
>TRBV19|TRBJ1-2
CASSSEGGGGGYTF
>TRBV6-1|TRBJ1-6
CASRTIGSYNSPLHF
>TRBV6-5|TRBJ2-1
CASSFGLAGYNEQFF
>TRBV27|TRBJ1-2
CASSSPGQGFYGYTF
>TRBV5-1|TRBJ1-2
CASSLGQGSYGYTF
>TRBV5-1|TRBJ2-5
CASSFGLAGGPSPQETQYF
>TRBV7-2|TRBJ2-7
CASSLASSGGSYEQYF
>TRBV28|TRBJ2-7
CASSFGTGFEQYF
>TRBV4-1|TRBJ2-7
CASSQEQGFGEQYF
>TRBV5-1|TRBJ1-4
CASSPWTGAVNDEKLFF
>TRBV6-4|TRBJ2-1
CASPQAGAGNEQFF
>TRBV9|TRBJ2-7
CASSGGPEGGEQYF
>TRBV29-1|TRBJ2-1
CSVEAKWTTSSYNEQFF
>TRBV19|TRBJ2-7
CASSKGQGIYEQYF
>TRBV28|TRBJ1-3
CASSARGGPTSGNTIYF
>TRBV6-4|TRBJ2-7
CASSDSAGQPSEQYF
>TRBV7-3|TRBJ2-1
CASSQENYNEQFF
>TRBV29-1|TRBJ2-7
CSVHGQSYEQYF
>TRBV7-3|TRBJ2-3
CASSPRAGRTPSTDTQYF
>TRBV28|TRBJ1-3
CASSLLAGSGNTIYF
>TRBV27|TRBJ2-5
CASSLGHRETQYF
>TRBV9|TRBJ2-1
CASSAGLAGAPNDNEQFF
>TRBV11-2|TRBJ2-7
CASSLNRNRDSYEQYF
>TRBV7-2|TRBJ2-3
CASSLELAGFSTDTQYF
>TRBV9|TRBJ1-3
CASSIRDRGSPGNTIYF
>TRBV7-6|TRBJ1-5
CASSFGGANQPQHF
>TRBV28|TRBJ1-2
CASSSPGLPSDYGYTF
>TRBV28|TRBJ1-2
CASTSWGRGWVGYTF
>TRBV5-1|TRBJ2-7
CASSLGSGKSYEQYF
>TRBV19|TRBJ1-4
CASSKGEISVKLFF
>TRBV28|TRBJ2-1
CASRTSGAGREQFF
>TRBV28|TRBJ1-5
CASSLEGGMHF